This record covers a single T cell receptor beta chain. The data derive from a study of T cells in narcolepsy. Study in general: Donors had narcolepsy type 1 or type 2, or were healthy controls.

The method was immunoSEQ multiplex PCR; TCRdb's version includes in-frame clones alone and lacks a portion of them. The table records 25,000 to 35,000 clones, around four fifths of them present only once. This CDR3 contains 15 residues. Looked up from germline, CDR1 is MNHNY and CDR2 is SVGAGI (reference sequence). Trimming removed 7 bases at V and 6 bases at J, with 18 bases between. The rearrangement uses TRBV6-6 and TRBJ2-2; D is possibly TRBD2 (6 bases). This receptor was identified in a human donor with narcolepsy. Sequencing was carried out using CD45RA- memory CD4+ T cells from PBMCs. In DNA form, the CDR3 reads TGTGCCAGCACCTTTAAGAGAGGGGAGGCCGGGGAGCTGTTTTTT. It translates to CASTFKRGEAGELFF.